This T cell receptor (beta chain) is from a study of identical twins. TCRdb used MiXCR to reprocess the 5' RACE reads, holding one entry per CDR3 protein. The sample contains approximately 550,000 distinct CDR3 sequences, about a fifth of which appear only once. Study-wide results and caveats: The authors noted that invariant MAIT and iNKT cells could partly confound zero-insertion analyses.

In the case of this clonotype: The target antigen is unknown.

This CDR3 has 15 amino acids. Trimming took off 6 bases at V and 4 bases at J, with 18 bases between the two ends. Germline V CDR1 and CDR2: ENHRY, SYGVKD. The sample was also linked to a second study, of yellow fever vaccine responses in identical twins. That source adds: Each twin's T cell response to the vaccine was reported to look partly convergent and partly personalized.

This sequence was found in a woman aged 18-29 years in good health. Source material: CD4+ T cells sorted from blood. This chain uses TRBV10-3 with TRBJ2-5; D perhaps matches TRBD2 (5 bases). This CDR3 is CAISPGRARGETQYF. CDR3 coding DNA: TGTGCCATCAGCCCTGGTCGTGCCCGGGGAGAGACCCAGTACTTC.